This TCR beta chain was recorded in a study of cytomegalovirus exposure and HLA in healthy donors. The study, taken as a whole, reports: Reports indicated that the classifier achieved high specificity and sensitivity in diagnosing cytomegalovirus status.

With 60 Vbeta and 13 Jbeta primers, the PCR was carried out. Under the authors' procedure: The count from a later analysis was 70 million to 85 million unique TCR beta chains, some 12 million of them shared. Generated by immunoSEQ multiplex PCR, the TCRdb table keeps only in-frame clones and is missing some. V, J and clone size are those of that table, while D and trimming were read from the DNA. This listing includes more than 90,000 clones. After removal of 4 bases from V and 6 bases from J, the junction contained 15 bases not matched to a gene. The CDR3 is 16 residues long. Germline CDR1 is MNHEY and CDR2 is SMNVEV (reference sequence). A word on this clone: Its antigen is not known.

The sample taken for sequencing was PBMCs. This chain joins TRBV27 and TRBJ2-7; 7 positions agree with TRBD1. The receptor was isolated from a man aged 35-49 years in good health and CMV-seropositive. CDR3 DNA: TGTGCCAGCAGTTCTTATGTTCCTTCCACAGGGGCCGAGCAGTACTTC. Translated: CASSSYVPSTGAEQYF.